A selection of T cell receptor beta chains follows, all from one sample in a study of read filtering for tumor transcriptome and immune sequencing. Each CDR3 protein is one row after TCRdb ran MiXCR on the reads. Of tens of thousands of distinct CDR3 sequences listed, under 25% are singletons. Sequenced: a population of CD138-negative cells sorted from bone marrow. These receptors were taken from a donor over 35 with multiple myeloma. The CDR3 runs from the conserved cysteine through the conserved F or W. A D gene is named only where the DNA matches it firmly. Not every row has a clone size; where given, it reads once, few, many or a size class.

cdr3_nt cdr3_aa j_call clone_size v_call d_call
TGTGCCAGCAGCCAAGATCCTCCCACGGCGTCTAGCTCCTACAATGAGCAGTTCTTC CASSQDPPTASSSYNEQFF TRBJ2-1 medium-sized TRBV3-1 .
TGTGCCAGCTCACCCCAACAGGGGATGAACACTGAAGCTTTCTTT CASSPQQGMNTEAFF TRBJ1-1 many TRBV18 TRBD1
TGCAGCGTCACTAGCGGGAGTAGAGTCGAAGAGACCCAGTACTTC CSVTSGSRVEETQYF TRBJ2-5 many TRBV29-1 TRBD2
TGTGCCAGCAGCCAACAGATCACAGATACGCAGTATTTT CASSQQITDTQYF TRBJ2-3 many TRBV14 .
TGCAGCGTCCGACCGGAGGACGAGCAGTTCTTC CSVRPEDEQFF TRBJ2-1 . TRBV29-1 .
TGTGCCAGCAGCGTGACGGGACTAGCGCACGCGAACACCGGGGAGCTGTTTTTT CASSVTGLAHANTGELFF TRBJ2-2 many TRBV9 TRBD2
TGCAGTGCTAGAGTGACACTTAGCGGGAGGCCCGCCGAGACCCAGTACTTC CSARVTLSGRPAETQYF TRBJ2-5 many TRBV20-1 TRBD2
TGTGCCGGCAGCTTATTAGCGGGGGGGCCCGGGTTCTTC CAGSLLAGGPGFF TRBJ2-1 . TRBV7-2 TRBD2
TGCGCCAGCAGTCAATCCCATCGGGCGGGACGAGATCACACTGGGGCCAACGTCCTGACTTTC CASSQSHRAGRDHTGANVLTF TRBJ2-6 many TRBV23-1 .
TGTGCCAGCAGCTTACCCCTAGGCAGCGGGACCCAGTACTTC CASSLPLGSGTQYF TRBJ2-5 many TRBV7-9 .
TGTGCCAGCAGCATGGGTAGCGGGAGGCTCAATGAGCAGTTCTTC CASSMGSGRLNEQFF TRBJ2-1 many TRBV9 TRBD2
TGCAGTGCTAGCTCCGCTAGCGGGAGGGCGGGTGAGCAGTTCTTC CSASSASGRAGEQFF TRBJ2-1 medium-sized TRBV20-1 TRBD2
TGTGCCACCTCCTTTGGGAGAAAGACCCAGTACTTC CATSFGRKTQYF TRBJ2-5 many TRBV28 .
TGTGCCAGCAGTGAAGTTGGGGGACTAGCGTACGAGCAGTTCTTC CASSEVGGLAYEQFF TRBJ2-1 many TRBV2 TRBD2
TGTGCCAGCACCTCAGCGAAAACCTACGAGCAGTACTTC CASTSAKTYEQYF TRBJ2-7 many TRBV28 .
TGTGCCAGCTCACCGACTAGCGGGAACTACGAGCAGTACTTC CASSPTSGNYEQYF TRBJ2-7 many TRBV18 TRBD2
TGTGCCTGGGAGAACTCAGGGGGCACTGAAGCTTTCTTT CAWENSGGTEAFF TRBJ1-1 many TRBV30 TRBD1
TGTGCCAGCAGCCAAGTGGGAGTAGCGCCGTACGAGCAGTACTTC CASSQVGVAPYEQYF TRBJ2-7 medium-sized TRBV14 .
TGCGCCAGCAGTGAGGGACACGAAAAACTGTTTTTT CASSEGHEKLFF TRBJ1-4 many TRBV10-2 .
TGTGCCGCCCGAGGAGACCAAACTTACAATGAGCAGTTCTTC CAARGDQTYNEQFF TRBJ2-1 . TRBV10-3 .
TGTGCCAGCAGCCCCGTCGGACAGGGGTACTACGAGCAGTACTTC CASSPVGQGYYEQYF TRBJ2-7 . TRBV9 TRBD1
TGTGCCAGCAGCCCGACCGGGGGTTACACTGAAGCTTTCTTT CASSPTGGYTEAFF TRBJ1-1 many TRBV12-3/TRBV12-4 .
TGTGCCAGCAGCCCTACCGGACTAGCGGGAGACAATGAGCAGTTCTTC CASSPTGLAGDNEQFF TRBJ2-1 many TRBV28 TRBD2
TGTGCCATCGGACAGGACTTGAACACTGAAGCTTTCTTT CAIGQDLNTEAFF TRBJ1-1 many TRBV28 TRBD1
TGTGCCAGCAACGCGGGAGGGGTCTACGAGCAGTACTTC CASNAGGVYEQYF TRBJ2-7 many TRBV28 TRBD2
TGCGCCAGCAGCCAACGCAGCGGGGGGTCCTACAATGAGCAGTTCTTC CASSQRSGGSYNEQFF TRBJ2-1 many TRBV4-1 TRBD2
TGCGCCAGCAGCTTGGAAGGGGGACTGTCTATTAACGAGCAGTACTTC CASSLEGGLSINEQYF TRBJ2-7 many TRBV5-1 .
TGCAGTGCTAGAAGGCGGGACAACACAGATACGCAGTATTTT CSARRRDNTDTQYF TRBJ2-3 many TRBV20-1 .
TGCAGCGCCCTAGCGGGAGCAAGCACCGGGGAGCTGTTTTTT CSALAGASTGELFF TRBJ2-2 many TRBV29-1 TRBD2
TGTGCCAGCAGTCGTCGGGACAGACAATTGAATGAGCAGTTCTTC CASSRRDRQLNEQFF TRBJ2-1 many TRBV27 TRBD1
TGTGCCAGCAGTTCGGGACAGCTTTACAATGAGCAGTTCTTC CASSSGQLYNEQFF TRBJ2-1 many TRBV28 TRBD1
TGTGCCAGCAGTGAAGCGGGTAGGGCAGCTGAGCAGTTCTTC CASSEAGRAAEQFF TRBJ2-1 many TRBV2 .
TGTGCCAGCAGTTTACCGCGAGGGGCTTTCTTT CASSLPRGAFF TRBJ1-1 many TRBV12-3/TRBV12-4 .
TGTGCCAGTAGTTCCACGGACAGGAACATTCAGTACTTC CASSSTDRNIQYF TRBJ2-4 . TRBV19 TRBD1
TGTGCCAGCAACAGGGACCCCTCATCCACCCAGTACTTC CASNRDPSSTQYF TRBJ2-5 many TRBV2 .
TGCAGTGCTAGAGAGAGCGGGACTCGCGAGCAGTACTTC CSARESGTREQYF TRBJ2-7 many TRBV20-1 TRBD2
TGTGCCAGCGGTTTAAGACCCTTAACTAATGAGAAACTGTTTTTT CASGLRPLTNEKLFF TRBJ1-4 once TRBV27 .
TGTGCCAGCAGCCTTCCCGGGACAGGGGGACAGAGCTACACCTTC CASSLPGTGGQSYTF TRBJ1-2 medium-sized TRBV9 TRBD1
TGCAGCGTTAGACGGGGGAGCACAGATACGCAGTATTTT CSVRRGSTDTQYF TRBJ2-3 many TRBV29-1 .
TGTGCCAGCAGTGAAGGGCACATCTATGGCTACACCTTC CASSEGHIYGYTF TRBJ1-2 many TRBV25-1 .
TGCAGTGCTAGTATCGGCGGGAAAAGCACAGATACGCAGTATTTT CSASIGGKSTDTQYF TRBJ2-3 many TRBV20-1 .
TGTGCCAGCAGCGAGTGGCGGGCGAACACTGAAGCTTTCTTT CASSEWRANTEAFF TRBJ1-1 few TRBV2 .
TGCAGCGTTCTGCCACATCTTAACACTGAAGCTTTCTTT CSVLPHLNTEAFF TRBJ1-1 many TRBV29-1 .
TGTGCCAGCAGCTCCCTAGCGGGAGACGGTCGGTCCTACAATGAGCAGTTCTTC CASSSLAGDGRSYNEQFF TRBJ2-1 many TRBV5-6 TRBD2
TGTGCCAGCAGAGGACAGGGGTCCTACAATGAGCAGTTCTTC CASRGQGSYNEQFF TRBJ2-1 many TRBV27 TRBD1
TGTGCCAGCAGGACTCGTGTAGTTGGCGGGGAGCTGTTTTTT CASRTRVVGGELFF TRBJ2-2 many TRBV2 .
TGTGCCAGCCAGGGGGCCCCGGAGGAAAAACTGTTTTTT CASQGAPEEKLFF TRBJ1-4 many TRBV28 TRBD1
TGCGCCAGCACCAGGGGGACTAACTCCTACGAGCAGTACTTC CASTRGTNSYEQYF TRBJ2-7 many TRBV5-1 .
TGTGCCAGCGGGGGAACGAACTGCAATGAGCAGTTCTTC CASGGTNCNEQFF TRBJ2-1 . TRBV4-2 .
TGTGCCTGGAGTCTCGGGACTAGCGGGAGCGACGAGCAGTACTTC CAWSLGTSGSDEQYF TRBJ2-7 . TRBV30 TRBD2
TGTGCCAGTAGTATAGCGTCCGGCGGTCCCAGGGGAGATACGCAGTATTTT CASSIASGGPRGDTQYF TRBJ2-3 . TRBV19 .
TGCAGCGTAGGCCCTGGGACACCCGTAAGCGAGCAGTACTTC CSVGPGTPVSEQYF TRBJ2-7 few TRBV29-1 .
TGCGCCAGCAGTGAGCGAGGGACGGGCACCGGGGAGCTGTTTTTT CASSERGTGTGELFF TRBJ2-2 many TRBV10-2 .
TGTGCCAGCAGTCGGGGGGGCACAGATACGCAGTATTTT CASSRGGTDTQYF TRBJ2-3 many TRBV2 TRBD2